A single sample gave rise to the 30 T cell receptor beta chains below, sequenced in a study of T cells in Graves' hyperthyroidism and ophthalmopathy. TCR beta CDR3 sequences were amplified from RNA transcripts. First-round RT-PCR with HTBI primers amplified the TCR CDR3 region. TCRdb recomputed calls from the multiplex PCR reads with MiXCR, one row per CDR3 protein. The data contain some 460,000 distinct CDR3 sequences, approximately 14% of them singletons. Sequencing input: blood. The receptors stem from a woman in her late teens or twenties with Graves' hyperthyroidism.

This clonotype occurred many times. This chain uses TRBV6-1 with TRBJ1-1; the D gene is possibly TRBD1 (6 bases). V gave up 2 bases and J gave up 5 bases, with 9 bases separating them. The CDR3 extends over 13 amino acids. Germline V gene sequence: CDR1 MNHNS, CDR2 SASEGT. In nucleotides, the CDR3 is TGTGCCAGCAGTGAAAGGGGGTGGACTGAAGCTTTCTTT. Protein: CASSERGWTEAFF.

The chain carries TRBV6-5 and TRBJ2-6, with unresolved D. Germline-derived CDR1 and CDR2 are MNHEY and SVGAGI. This CDR3 is 15 amino acids long. The V and J ends lost 2 bases and 0 bases respectively, with 5 bases between them. The CDR3 sequence: CASSYPNSGANVLTF. The CDR3 coding sequence is TGTGCCAGCAGTTACCCCAACTCTGGGGCCAACGTCCTGACTTTC.

Only one count was recorded for this clonotype. This chain uses TRBV30 with TRBJ2-7; 7 bases agree with TRBD2. Germline lookup yields CDR1 GTSNPN and CDR2 SVGIG (reference sequence). This CDR3 has 13 residues. J gave up 5 bases and V 0 bases, and 4 bases lay outside the gene matches. CDR3 amino acids: CAWSVSLADEQYF. In DNA, the CDR3 is TGTGCCTGGAGTGTATCCCTAGCGGACGAGCAGTACTTC.

There are many counts of this clonotype. The V gene is TRBV27, the J gene TRBJ2-7, with TRBD1 matching over 11 bases. Germline CDR1 reads MNHEY; CDR2 reads SMNVEV (reference sequence). V dropped 4 bases and J dropped 7; count of bases not matched to a gene: 12. The CDR3 length is 16 residues. CDR3 sequence (DNA): TGTGCCAGCAGTTCCTTTGGGACAGGGGGAGTGTATGAGCAGTACTTC. This sequence encodes CASSSFGTGGVYEQYF.

This clonotype occurred a few times. V usage is TRBV14 and J usage is TRBJ2-1; 13 positions agree with TRBD2. CDR1 is SGHDN and CDR2 is FVKESK in the germline V gene. The CDR3 runs 17 residues. V lost 3 bases to trimming and J lost 10 bases; unmatched junction nucleotides: 12. The CDR3 DNA reads TGTGCCAGCAGCCAGCCACCGGGACTAGCGGGAATAAGCGAGCAGTTCTTC. It translates to CASSQPPGLAGISEQFF. Variable domain in full (rest from reference TRBV14 and TRBJ2-1): EAGVTQFPSHSVIEKGQTVTLRCDPISGHDNLYWYRRVMGKEIKFLLHFVKESKQDESGMPNNRFLAERTGGTYSTLKVQPAELEDSGVYFCASSQPPGLAGISEQFFGPGTRLTVL.

The J gene is TRBJ2-2, the V gene TRBV6-2 or TRBV6-3; 8 nucleotides match TRBD2. CDR1 is MNHEY, CDR2 SVGEGT, per germline. Germline trimming cut 5 bases from V and 6 bases from J; bases unmatched to any gene: 11. The CDR3 has 16 amino acids. The CDR3 DNA follows: TGTGCCAGCAGTCGCCTGACTAGCGTTAATCCCGGGGAGCTGTTTTTT. Protein: CASSRLTSVNPGELFF.

This clonotype was seen ten or more times. Relative to the germline gene, one junction end is altered; a read error may explain this. The CDR3 nucleotides are TGTGCTAGCAGCCCCGGGACTAGGTGGGACAATGAGCAGTTCTTC. Translating it yields CASSPGTRWDNEQFF. The chain employs TRBV7-7 and TRBJ2-1; TRBD2 matches 8 bases. This CDR3 spans 15 amino acids. Per the germline V gene, CDR1 is SSHAT and CDR2 is FNYEAQ (reference sequence). The full variable domain, rest sourced from reference TRBV7-7 and TRBJ2-1, is GAGVSQSPRYKVTKRGQDVTLRCDPISSHATLYWYQQALGQGPEFLTYFNYEAQPDKSGLPSDRFSAERPEGSISTLTIQRTEQRDSAMYRCASSPGTRWDNEQFFGPGTRLTVL.

The chain links TRBV24-1 to TRBJ2-3, with D possibly being TRBD1 (5 bases). The CDR3 loop spans 16 amino acids. The ends were cut back, 4 bases at V and 0 bases at J, with 13 bases in the middle. Germline lookup yields CDR1 KGHDR and CDR2 SFDVKD. The CDR3 DNA reads TGTGCCACCAGTGACCAGACAGATTATAGCACAGATACGCAGTATTTT. Residues: CATSDQTDYSTDTQYF.

For this clonotype: A much larger clone differs from this one at a single base, so this may be a read error. This sequence joins TRBV5-1 and TRBJ2-3; 8 bases map to TRBD2. CDR1 is SGHRS, CDR2 YFSETQ, per germline. CDR3 length: 15 amino acids. V was pared by 7 bases and J by 5 bases, with 12 bases of the junction left unmatched. The CDR3 here is CASGTGLEAVDTQYF. As DNA, the CDR3 is TGCGCCAGCGGCACGGGACTAGAGGCGGTAGATACGCAGTATTTT. The entire variable domain, with the rest obtained from reference TRBV5-1 and TRBJ2-3, is as follows: KAGVTQTPRYLIKTRGQQVTLSCSPISGHRSVSWYQQTPGQGLQFLFEYFSETQRNKGNFPGRFSGRQFSNSRSEMNVSTLELGDSALYLCASGTGLEAVDTQYFGPGTRLTVL.

This clonotype was picked up one time. V gene TRBV5-1 combines with J gene TRBJ2-5; a weak D match, TRBD1 (5 bases). This CDR3 is 14 amino acids long. V dropped 4 bases and J dropped 1 base, with 11 bases sitting between them. Per the germline V gene, CDR1 is SGHRS and CDR2 is YFSETQ. The DNA for the CDR3 is TGCGCCAGCAGCCTGGATGGGGCCCAAGAGACCCAGTACTTC. This gives the protein CASSLDGAQETQYF.

This clonotype came up many times. This chain uses TRBV7-2 with TRBJ1-5, with D hard to call. The CDR3 length is 14 residues. Per the germline V gene, CDR1 is SGHTA and CDR2 is FQGNSA. Trimming removed 0 bases at V and 6 bases at J, with 9 bases between. This CDR3 reads CASSLATRGQPQHF. CDR3 DNA: TGTGCCAGCAGCTTAGCGACGAGAGGTCAGCCCCAGCATTTT.

At least ten counts were recorded for this clonotype. J is TRBJ2-7 and V is TRBV6-2 or TRBV6-3; 9 bases map to TRBD1. The V segment lost 2 bases and the J segment 6 bases; nucleotides outside the gene matches: 17. The CDR3 runs 18 residues. Germline CDR1 MNHEY, CDR2 SVGEGT. DNA for the CDR3: TGTGCCAGCAGTTACACCCGGGACAGGGTCTTCCCCCACTTCGAGCAGTACTTC. Amino acids: CASSYTRDRVFPHFEQYF.

This clonotype was seen ten or more times. The V and J genes are TRBV3-1 and TRBJ2-3; D gene uncertain. CDR1 and CDR2 from the germline V gene are LGHDT and YNNKEL (reference sequence). The ends were cut back, 5 bases at V and 2 bases at J, with 11 bases in the middle. This CDR3 region has 14 residues. CDR3 in DNA: TGTGCCAGCAGCAGCAGCGCCCACACAGATACGCAGTATTTT. Translation: CASSSSAHTDTQYF.

The CDR3 coding sequence is TGTGCCAGCAGAAACCCCTTGGGTTCTACTAATGAAAAACTGTTTTTT. This codes for CASRNPLGSTNEKLFF. This sequence joins TRBV28 and TRBJ1-4; no firm D call. Germline V gives CDR1 MDHEN, CDR2 SYDVKM. Trimming cost V 6 bases and J 2 bases, with 16 bases left between them. The CDR3 contains 16 residues. Combining the CDR3 with reference TRBV28 and TRBJ1-4 gives the whole variable domain DVKVTQSSRYLVKRTGEKVFLECVQDMDHENMFWYRQDPGLGLRLIYFSYDVKMKEKGDIPEGYSVSREKKERFSLILESASTNQTSMYLCASRNPLGSTNEKLFFGSGTQLSVL.

The chain employs TRBV20-1 and TRBJ1-3, with 7 nucleotides matching TRBD1. CDR1 DFQATT and CDR2 SNEGSKA come from the germline V gene (reference sequence). V was pared by 3 bases and J by 0 bases, with 8 bases of the junction left unmatched. This CDR3 has 16 amino acids. The CDR3 DNA reads TGCAGTGCTAGGAAGGGACAGATAGACTCTGGAAACACCATATATTTT. It specifies CSARKGQIDSGNTIYF.

The sample holds many counts of this clonotype. The chain carries TRBV3-1 and TRBJ1-6; 7 nucleotides line up with TRBD1. Germline V gene sequence: CDR1 LGHDT, CDR2 YNNKEL (reference sequence). Trimming took 4 bases from V and 4 from J; bases not matched to a gene: 1. The CDR3 has 14 residues. The CDR3 sequence is CASSPGQYNSPLHF. CDR3 DNA sequence: TGTGCCAGCAGCCCGGGACAGTATAATTCACCCCTCCACTTT. Together with reference TRBV3-1 and TRBJ1-6, the CDR3 gives the full variable domain: DTAVSQTPKYLVTQMGNDKSIKCEQNLGHDTMYWYKQDSKKFLKIMFSYNNKELIINETVPNRFSPKSPDKAHLNLHINSLELGDSAVYFCASSPGQYNSPLHFGNGTRLTVT.

This clonotype was seen ten or more times. V usage is TRBV12-3 or TRBV12-4 and J usage is TRBJ2-1, with 7 bases that match TRBD1. V shed 3 bases and J 6 bases; nucleotides not matched to a gene: 8. This CDR3 contains 15 residues. CDR3 sequence (DNA): TGTGCCAGCAGTTTCGCCAGGGGGTTTGTCAATGAGCAGTTCTTC. Its translation: CASSFARGFVNEQFF.

J is TRBJ1-3 and V is TRBV11-2; D gene ambiguous. The CDR3 spans 16 residues. V lost 0 bases and J lost 0, with 9 bases in between. Per the germline V gene, CDR1 is SGHAT and CDR2 is FQNNGV. DNA of the CDR3: TGTGCCAGCAGCTTAGAGGGCGGACTCTCTGGAAACACCATATATTTT. Residues: CASSLEGGLSGNTIYF.

V and J are TRBV12-3 or TRBV12-4 and TRBJ2-7, with 11 bases that match TRBD1. This CDR3 has 13 amino acids. With V trimmed by 6 bases and J by 6 bases, 4 bases remained unmatched. This CDR3 reads CASSVDRGLEQYF. CDR3 nucleotide sequence: TGTGCCAGCAGCGTGGACAGGGGGCTCGAGCAGTACTTC.

This clonotype was counted a few times. The chain carries TRBV20-1 and TRBJ2-4; TRBD1 matches 8 bases. The CDR3 has 16 residues. J gave up 1 base and V 6 bases, and 11 bases lay outside the gene matches. Germline V gene sequence: CDR1 DFQATT, CDR2 SNEGSKA (reference sequence). CDR3 DNA sequence: TGCAGTGCAAGTAGGACAGGGATTGGGGCCAAAAACATTCAGTACTTC. Amino acid sequence: CSASRTGIGAKNIQYF.

This chain connects TRBV25-1 to TRBJ1-1, with no clear D. Deletions cut 9 bases from V and 2 bases from J, with 16 bases between. The V gene's germline CDR1 is MGHDK and CDR2 SYGVNS. This CDR3 is 14 amino acids long. CDR3 coding DNA: TGTGCCAGAAGTCCAGGAAACAAAAACACTGAAGCTTTCTTT. Protein sequence: CARSPGNKNTEAFF.

The chain links TRBV3-1 to TRBJ2-1; D might be TRBD1 (6 bases). Germline CDR1 and CDR2: LGHDT and YNNKEL (reference sequence). The length of the CDR3 is 15 residues. V gave up 4 bases and J gave up 2 bases, with 12 bases separating them. The CDR3 DNA reads as TGTGCCAGCAGCCGAGGGGGTCTAGCCTACAATGAGCAGTTCTTC. Translation gives CASSRGGLAYNEQFF.

This clonotype was seen many times. The chain carries TRBV11-1 and TRBJ2-3; TRBD2 aligns across 10 bases. V gave up 5 bases and J gave up 4 bases; unmatched junction bases: 12. This CDR3 has 17 amino acids. CDR1 and CDR2 (germline): SGHAT, FQDESV (reference sequence). The CDR3 sequence is CASSRRASGRGADTQYF. The CDR3 region has the DNA TGTGCCAGCAGCCGGAGGGCTAGCGGGAGAGGGGCAGATACGCAGTATTTT.

This clonotype was recorded at least ten times. The chain joins TRBV7-8 to TRBJ2-3, with D maybe TRBD1 (6 bases). CDR3 length: 16 amino acids. Germline values: CDR1 SGHVS, CDR2 FQNEAQ. V gave up 5 bases and J gave up 3 bases, with 18 bases separating them. CDR3 nucleotide sequence: TGTGCCAGCAGCCCGAACAGGGCGAAGGCTACAGATACGCAGTATTTT. Translation gives CASSPNRAKATDTQYF.

This clonotype was found many times. The gene calls are TRBV5-4 and TRBJ2-1, with 15 bases aligning to TRBD2. Losses at the gene ends were 4 bases for V and 10 bases for J; bases not matched to a gene: 12. The CDR3 extends over 17 amino acids. The V gene's germline CDR1 is SGHNT and CDR2 YYREEE (reference sequence). The CDR3 sequence: CASSPNLGLAGGPEQFF. DNA of the CDR3: TGTGCCAGCAGCCCCAACCTCGGACTAGCGGGGGGGCCCGAGCAGTTCTTC. The complete variable domain, with remaining parts taken from reference TRBV5-4 and TRBJ2-1, reads ETGVTQSPTHLIKTRGQQVTLRCSSQSGHNTVSWYQQALGQGPQFIFQYYREEENGRGNFPPRFSGLQFPNYSSELNVNALELDDSALYLCASSPNLGLAGGPEQFFGPGTRLTVL.

In this sample, this clonotype turned up many times. This chain joins TRBV12-3 or TRBV12-4 and TRBJ2-6, with D tentatively TRBD1 (5 bases). The V and J ends lost 5 bases and 0 bases respectively, with 8 bases between them. CDR3 length: 15 residues. DNA for the CDR3: TGTGCCAGCAGTCGGCAGGGCTCTGGGGCCAACGTCCTGACTTTC. The encoded protein is CASSRQGSGANVLTF.

This clonotype occurred many times. The chain has TRBV11-1 and TRBJ2-5, with 7 bases identical to TRBD1. The CDR3 is made up of 16 amino acids. Germline values: CDR1 SGHAT, CDR2 FQDESV (reference sequence). Unmatched junction bases numbered 13, after V lost 5 bases and J lost 4 bases. CDR3 DNA: TGTGCCAGCAGCCCACGGGACAGACCAAGTTCAGAGACCCAGTACTTC. Translating it yields CASSPRDRPSSETQYF. Complete variable domain (other parts from reference TRBV11-1 and TRBJ2-5): EAEVAQSPRYKITEKSQAVAFWCDPISGHATLYWYRQILGQGPELLVQFQDESVVDDSQLPKDRFSAERLKGVDSTLKIQPAELGDSAMYLCASSPRDRPSSETQYFGPGTRLLVL.

Ten or more counts support this clonotype. The chain links TRBV6-5 to TRBJ2-7; D might be TRBD1 (6 bases). CDR1 is MNHEY, CDR2 SVGAGI, per germline. Deletions cut 0 bases from V and 7 bases from J, with 19 bases between. There are 16 residues in the CDR3. The CDR3 nucleotides read TGTGCCAGCAGTTACTCGCCGTTGTGGGGGCCGGTGGAGCAGTACTTC. Residues: CASSYSPLWGPVEQYF.

The J gene is TRBJ2-5, the V gene TRBV5-1; D not resolved. Trimming cost V 7 bases and J 7 bases, with 23 bases left between them. Germline CDR1 SGHRS, CDR2 YFSETQ. This CDR3 has 15 residues. CDR3 protein: CASPKARIGEGTQYF. CDR3 nucleotides: TGCGCCAGCCCCAAAGCCCGGATAGGAGAAGGGACCCAGTACTTC.

This chain links TRBV5-1 with TRBJ2-1; 11 bases match TRBD1. CDR1 and CDR2 from the germline V gene are SGHRS and YFSETQ. V lost 5 bases to trimming and J lost 9 bases; unmatched junction nucleotides: 13. The CDR3 is 16 amino acids. The CDR3 DNA reads as TGCGCCAGCAGTCGTGCCGGGACAGGGGGATTGGGTGAGCAGTTCTTC. It is translated as CASSRAGTGGLGEQFF.